This T cell receptor (beta chain) was profiled in a study of cytomegalovirus exposure and HLA in healthy donors. In germline, CDR1 is MDHEN, CDR2 SYDVKM. V lost 10 bases to trimming and J lost 6 bases; unmatched junction nucleotides: 8. The CDR3 is 13 residues long. Comments on this clone: Its specificity is unknown.

PCR employed 60 Vbeta and 13 Jbeta primers. The protocol was immunoSEQ multiplex PCR, while the TCRdb copy is restricted to in-frame clones and leaves out a portion. The sample has around 150,000 clones, 65% to 70% seen once; the top ten hold roughly 4%. Findings of the study overall: The study had only CMV serostatus as immune exposure information. Specificity of three CMV-associated chains for CMV antigens was verified in vitro. In a later analysis, parvovirus B19, influenza, CMV and Epstein-Barr virus appeared linked to several top co-occurrence clusters. It was likely that a cluster of highly shared sequence variants was a sequencing artifact.

Sequencing was carried out using PBMCs. The receptor was isolated from a woman aged 18-30 years in good health and CMV-seropositive. V gene TRBV28 combines with J gene TRBJ2-1; 8 bases align to TRBD1. The CDR3 reads CATLDRDRNEQFF. The CDR3 DNA follows: TGTGCCACCTTGGACAGGGACCGCAATGAGCAGTTCTTC. Drawing the rest from reference TRBV28 and TRBJ2-1, the complete variable domain is DVKVTQSSRYLVKRTGEKVFLECVQDMDHENMFWYRQDPGLGLRLIYFSYDVKMKEKGDIPEGYSVSREKKERFSLILESASTNQTSMYLCATLDRDRNEQFFGPGTRLTVL.